In this sample, the clone carrying this TCR beta chain turned up many times. The antigen remains undetermined. V lost 4 bases and J 0 bases, leaving 0 bases between the germline ends. The CDR3 has 13 residues. Germline-derived CDR1 and CDR2 are KGHDR and SFDVKD. These data come from a study of T cells in Graves' hyperthyroidism and ophthalmopathy. Study summary: Blood was drawn when the patient was first diagnosed and still untreated. General study results and limits: Through a model of 13 V-J features, ophthalmopathy was separated from stable hyperthyroidism. The model foresaw ophthalmopathy a median around 6 months prior to onset.

These patients, aged 18 to 65, had recently diagnosed hyperthyroidism lasting under 2 months. RNA transcripts served as the template for amplifying TCR beta CDR3 regions. An initial round of RT-PCR targeting the TCR CDR3 relied on the HTBI primer set. Each CDR3 protein gets one entry after TCRdb re-called the multiplex PCR reads with MiXCR. The sample yields hundreds of thousands of distinct CDR3 sequences, about 19% seen once. This TCR came from a woman aged 50 to 65 with Graves' hyperthyroidism that later progressed to Graves' ophthalmopathy. The chain carries TRBV24-1 and TRBJ2-6; no clear D gene. The sample consisted of blood. CDR3 nucleotide sequence: TGTGCCACCAGTGACTCTGGGGCCAACGTCCTGACTTTC. This codes for CATSDSGANVLTF.